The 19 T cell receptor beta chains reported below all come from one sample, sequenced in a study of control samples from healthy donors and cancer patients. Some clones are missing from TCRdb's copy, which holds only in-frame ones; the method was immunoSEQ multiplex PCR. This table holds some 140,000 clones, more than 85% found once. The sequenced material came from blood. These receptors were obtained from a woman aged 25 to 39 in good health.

The CDR3 DNA reads TGTGCCAGCAGCGTCGGGACGACAACCACAGATACGCAGTATTTT. Its protein is CASSVGTTTTDTQYF. The chain uses TRBV9 and TRBJ2-3; D may match TRBD1 or TRBD2 (5 bases each). The germline V gene has CDR1 SGDLS and CDR2 YYNGEE. The CDR3 is 15 residues long. V lost 2 bases and J 2 bases, leaving 12 bases between the germline ends.

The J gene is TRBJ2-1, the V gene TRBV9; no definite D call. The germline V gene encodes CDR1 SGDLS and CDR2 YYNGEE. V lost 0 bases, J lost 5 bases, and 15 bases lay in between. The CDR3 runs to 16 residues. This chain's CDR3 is CASSVGYAGPDNEQFF. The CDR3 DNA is TGTGCCAGCAGCGTAGGCTACGCCGGTCCCGACAATGAGCAGTTCTTC.

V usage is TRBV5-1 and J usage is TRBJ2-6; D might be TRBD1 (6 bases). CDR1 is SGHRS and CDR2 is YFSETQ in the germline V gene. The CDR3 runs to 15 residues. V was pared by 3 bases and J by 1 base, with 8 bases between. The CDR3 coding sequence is TGCGCCAGCAGCTCCACAGGGTCTGGGGCCAACGTCCTGACTTTC. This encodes CASSSTGSGANVLTF.

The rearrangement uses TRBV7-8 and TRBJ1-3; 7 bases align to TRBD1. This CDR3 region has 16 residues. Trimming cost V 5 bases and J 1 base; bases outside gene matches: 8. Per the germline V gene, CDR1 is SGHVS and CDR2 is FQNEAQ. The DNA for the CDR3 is TGTGCCAGCAGCCCCGGACAGGACCGATCTGGAAACACCATATATTTT. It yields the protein CASSPGQDRSGNTIYF. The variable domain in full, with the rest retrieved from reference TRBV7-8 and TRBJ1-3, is GAGVSQSPRYKVAKRGQDVALRCDPISGHVSLFWYQQALGQGPEFLTYFQNEAQLDKSGLPSDRFFAERPEGSVSTLKIQRTQQEDSAVYLCASSPGQDRSGNTIYFGEGSWLTVV.

For the CDR3, the DNA is TGTGCCAGCAGTCCACTGACAGGGTCAGAGACCCAGTACTTC. Translated: CASSPLTGSETQYF. The chain links TRBV6-5 to TRBJ2-5, with TRBD1 matching over 7 bases. This CDR3 contains 14 residues. In germline, CDR1 is MNHEY, CDR2 SVGAGI. V dropped 5 bases and J dropped 4; count of bases not matched to a gene: 7.

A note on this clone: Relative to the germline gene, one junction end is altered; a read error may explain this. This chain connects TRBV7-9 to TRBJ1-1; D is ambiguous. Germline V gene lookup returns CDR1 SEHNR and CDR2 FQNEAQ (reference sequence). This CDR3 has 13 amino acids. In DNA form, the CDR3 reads TGTGCCCGCAGCTTAGCGGGGAACACTGAAGCTTTCTTT. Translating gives CARSLAGNTEAFF.

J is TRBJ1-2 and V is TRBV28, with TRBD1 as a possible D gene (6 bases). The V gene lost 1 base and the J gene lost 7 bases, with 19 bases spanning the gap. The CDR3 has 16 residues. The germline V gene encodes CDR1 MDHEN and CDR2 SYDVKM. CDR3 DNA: TGTGCCAGCAGTTTATCAGGGGCGCCGGACTTTGGTGGCTACACCTTC. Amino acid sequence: CASSLSGAPDFGGYTF.

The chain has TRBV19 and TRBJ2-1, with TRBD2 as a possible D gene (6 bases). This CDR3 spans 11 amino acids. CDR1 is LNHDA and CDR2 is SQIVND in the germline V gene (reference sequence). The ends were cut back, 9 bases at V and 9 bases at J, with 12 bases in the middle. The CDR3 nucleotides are TGTGCCAGCCGACTAGAGTTTGAGCAGTTCTTC. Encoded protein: CASRLEFEQFF.

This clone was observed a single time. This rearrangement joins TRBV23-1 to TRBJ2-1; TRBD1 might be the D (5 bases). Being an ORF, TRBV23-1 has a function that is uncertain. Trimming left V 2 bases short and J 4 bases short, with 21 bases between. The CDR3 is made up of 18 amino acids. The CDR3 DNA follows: TGCGCCAGCAGTCAAAGCCCCTCGGCCAGGGCGTTTTACAATGAGCAGTTCTTC. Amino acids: CASSQSPSARAFYNEQFF.

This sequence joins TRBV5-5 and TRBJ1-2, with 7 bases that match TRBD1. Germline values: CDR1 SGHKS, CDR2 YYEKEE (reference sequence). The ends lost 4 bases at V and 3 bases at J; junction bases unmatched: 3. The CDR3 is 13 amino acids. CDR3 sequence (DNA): TGTGCCAGCAGCGTGCAGGGGGACTATGGCTACACCTTC. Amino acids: CASSVQGDYGYTF.

The CDR3 coding sequence is TGTGCCAGCAGTTCACCGGGACAGGGGGCCTTCGGTCAGCCCCAGCATTTT. This translates into CASSSPGQGAFGQPQHF. This rearrangement joins TRBV28 to TRBJ1-5; 12 bases agree with TRBD1. The V and J ends lost 4 bases and 6 bases, in that order; junction bases with no gene match: 10. CDR1 MDHEN and CDR2 SYDVKM come from the germline V gene. This CDR3 is built from 17 residues.

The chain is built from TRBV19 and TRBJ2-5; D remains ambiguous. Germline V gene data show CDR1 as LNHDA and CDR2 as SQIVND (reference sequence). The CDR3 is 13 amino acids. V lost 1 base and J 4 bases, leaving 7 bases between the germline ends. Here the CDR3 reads CASSIGNLETQYF. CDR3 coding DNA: TGTGCCAGTAGTATAGGTAATTTAGAGACCCAGTACTTC. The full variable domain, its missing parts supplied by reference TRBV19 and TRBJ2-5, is DGGITQSPKYLFRKEGQNVTLSCEQNLNHDAMYWYRQDPGQGLRLIYYSQIVNDFQKGDIAEGYSVSREKKESFPLTVTSAQKNPTAFYLCASSIGNLETQYFGPGTRLLVL.

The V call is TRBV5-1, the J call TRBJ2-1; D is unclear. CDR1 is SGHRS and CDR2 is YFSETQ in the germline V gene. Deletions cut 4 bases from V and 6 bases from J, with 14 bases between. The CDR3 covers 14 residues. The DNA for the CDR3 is TGCGCCAGCAGCACAGCCGTCTCGCCCAATGAGCAGTTCTTC. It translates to CASSTAVSPNEQFF.

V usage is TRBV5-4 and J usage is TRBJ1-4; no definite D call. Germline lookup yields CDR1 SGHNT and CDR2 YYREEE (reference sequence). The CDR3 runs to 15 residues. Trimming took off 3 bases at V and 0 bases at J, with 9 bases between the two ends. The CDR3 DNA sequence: TGTGCCAGCAGCTCGGGAACTGCAACTAATGAAAAACTGTTTTTT. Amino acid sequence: CASSSGTATNEKLFF.

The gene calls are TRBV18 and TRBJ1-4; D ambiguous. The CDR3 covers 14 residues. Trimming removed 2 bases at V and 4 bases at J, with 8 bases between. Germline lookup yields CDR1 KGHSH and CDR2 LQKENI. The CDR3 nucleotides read TGTGCCAGCTCACCAGAGAGCATTAATGAAAAACTGTTTTTT. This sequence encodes CASSPESINEKLFF.

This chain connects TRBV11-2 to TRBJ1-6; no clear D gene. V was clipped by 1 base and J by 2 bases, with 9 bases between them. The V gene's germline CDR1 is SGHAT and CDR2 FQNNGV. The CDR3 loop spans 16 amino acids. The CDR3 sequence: CASSLVPGTYNSPLHF. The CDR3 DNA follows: TGTGCCAGCAGCTTAGTTCCGGGCACCTATAATTCACCCCTCCACTTT.

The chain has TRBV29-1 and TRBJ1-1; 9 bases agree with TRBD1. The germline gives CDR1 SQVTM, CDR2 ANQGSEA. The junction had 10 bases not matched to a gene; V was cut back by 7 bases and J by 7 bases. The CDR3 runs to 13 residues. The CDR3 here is CSAGRTGASEAFF. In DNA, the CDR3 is TGCAGCGCTGGGAGGACAGGGGCAAGTGAAGCTTTCTTT. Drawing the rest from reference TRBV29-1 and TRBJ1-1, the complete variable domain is SAVISQKPSRDICQRGTSLTIQCQVDSQVTMMFWYRQQPGQSLTLIATANQGSEATYESGFVIDKFPISRPNLTFSTLTVSNMSPEDSSIYLCSAGRTGASEAFFGQGTRLTVV.

The CDR3 DNA reads TGCAGCGTTCGAACGGGACAGGGTCGAGTCGGGGAGCTGTTTTTT. It yields the protein CSVRTGQGRVGELFF. The chain has TRBV29-1 and TRBJ2-2, with 9 bases lining up with TRBD1. The germline CDR1 and CDR2 sequences are SQVTM and ANQGSEA. V shed 5 bases, J shed 7 bases, and the junction held 11 bases outside the gene matches. CDR3 length equals 15 residues.

CDR3 nucleotides: TGTGCCAGCAGTGAAACTACTAGCGGGAGGGCCTCCAAAGAGACCCAGTACTTC. This gives the protein CASSETTSGRASKETQYF. The rearrangement uses TRBV2 and TRBJ2-5; 13 bases align to TRBD2. Germline values: CDR1 SNHLY, CDR2 FYNNEI. V shed 2 bases and J 3 bases; nucleotides not matched to a gene: 9. The CDR3 is made up of 18 amino acids.